Shown below are 6 T cell receptor beta chains from a single sample sequenced in a study of beta chain features in type 1 diabetes. Overall study results and limits: Type 1 diabetes patients had TCRB CDR3s that were shorter (moderately but significantly so) in all four CD4+ subsets.

These receptors lack a known antigen. As every portion of the isolated RNA was reverse transcribed, the sequencing read expressed TCRB transcripts. Measured with immunoSEQ multiplex PCR; TCRdb has only the in-frame clones, and not every one. In the table there are approximately 120,000 clones, 17% of which are singletons. The sequencing sample was made of central memory CD4+ T cells from blood. All receptors derive from a man aged 18 to 29 with type 1 diabetes.

This clone turned up a few times. The genes are TRBV5-6 and TRBJ2-6; D not resolved. Trimming removed 1 base from V and 0 bases from J, with 14 bases in between. The CDR3 consists of 18 residues. CDR1 and CDR2 from the germline V gene are SGHDT and YYEEEE. The CDR3 region is CASSLIIAPSSGANVLTF. For the CDR3, the DNA is TGTGCCAGCAGCTTGATAATAGCTCCAAGCTCTGGGGCCAACGTCCTGACTTTC.

This clone was counted between two and nine times. This chain connects TRBV11-2 to TRBJ2-1, with D possibly matching TRBD1 (6 bases). This CDR3 comprises 11 residues. Deletions cut 3 bases from V and 12 bases from J, with 9 bases between. From germline, CDR1 is SGHAT and CDR2 FQNNGV. Written as DNA, the CDR3 is TGTGCCAGCAGCTTCAGGGGAGTGCAGTTCTTC. Translating gives CASSFRGVQFF.

This clone was seen more than once but under ten times. Here the CDR3 DNA reads TGTGCCACCAGCAGGGAGCCAGGGTATTCCTACAATGAGCAGTTCTTC. Amino acids: CATSREPGYSYNEQFF. The chain recombines TRBV15 with TRBJ2-1; weak D call: TRBD1 (5 bases). Germline CDR1 and CDR2: LNHNV and YYDKDF (reference sequence). Trimming stripped 3 bases from V and 1 base from J, with 13 bases between. The CDR3 extends over 16 amino acids.

V and J are TRBV19 and TRBJ2-7, with TRBD2 as a possible D gene (6 bases). Looked up from germline, CDR1 is LNHDA and CDR2 is SQIVND (reference sequence). V was clipped by 5 bases and J by 6 bases, with 14 bases between them. The CDR3 extends over 13 amino acids. DNA for the CDR3: TGTGCCAGTAGTCCTCCGACTAGGATCGAGCAGTACTTC. Amino acid sequence: CASSPPTRIEQYF.

Notes on this clone: A much more abundant neighbour one base away suggests this may be a read error. The V call is TRBV15, the J call TRBJ1-6; D is unresolved. The CDR3 consists of 17 residues. Germline V gene data show CDR1 as LNHNV and CDR2 as YYDKDF (reference sequence). Trimming removed 3 bases at V and 8 bases at J, with 20 bases between. This CDR3 reads CATSRINRTTKDSPLHF. The DNA for the CDR3 is TGTGCCACCAGCAGGATCAATAGGACCACCAAGGATTCACCCCTCCACTTT.

The chain carries TRBV10-3 and TRBJ2-5; D ambiguous. The CDR3 sequence is 16 residues long. Germline values: CDR1 ENHRY, CDR2 SYGVKD. V lost 3 bases, J lost 0 bases, and 14 bases lay in between. The CDR3 loop reads CAISDPTVTYQETQYF. CDR3 DNA: TGTGCCATCAGTGATCCCACAGTGACGTACCAAGAGACCCAGTACTTC.